This TCR beta chain was retrieved from a study of cytomegalovirus exposure and HLA in healthy donors. The PCR contained 60 Vbeta and 13 Jbeta primers. This table comes from immunoSEQ multiplex PCR, and its TCRdb copy is limited to in-frame clones, with some not included. This table holds more than 110,000 clones, 60% to 80% found once. Trimming cost V 5 bases and J 3 bases, with 17 bases left between them. Germline V gives CDR1 SGHVS, CDR2 FNYEAQ. This CDR3 has 15 amino acids. Concerning this clone itself: Its antigen remains unidentified.

Study-level findings and limits: Within the data, a cluster of highly shared sequence variants was likely a sequencing artifact. Immune exposure data for these donors was limited to CMV serostatus. Reportedly, a later analysis found an Asian-associated ancestry cluster had fewer N-insertions than the approximately 700-donor mean. V- and J-gene trimming of TCR beta was linked (in a later analysis) to a missense DCLRE1C variant.

The sample comprised PBMCs. The clonotype was recovered from a woman aged 45-65 years in good health and CMV-seronegative. The rearrangement uses TRBV7-6 and TRBJ2-7; tentative D call: TRBD1 (5 bases). CDR3: CASSTGPASNYEQYF. The CDR3 DNA is TGTGCCAGCAGCACAGGCCCAGCCTCTAACTACGAGCAGTACTTC.